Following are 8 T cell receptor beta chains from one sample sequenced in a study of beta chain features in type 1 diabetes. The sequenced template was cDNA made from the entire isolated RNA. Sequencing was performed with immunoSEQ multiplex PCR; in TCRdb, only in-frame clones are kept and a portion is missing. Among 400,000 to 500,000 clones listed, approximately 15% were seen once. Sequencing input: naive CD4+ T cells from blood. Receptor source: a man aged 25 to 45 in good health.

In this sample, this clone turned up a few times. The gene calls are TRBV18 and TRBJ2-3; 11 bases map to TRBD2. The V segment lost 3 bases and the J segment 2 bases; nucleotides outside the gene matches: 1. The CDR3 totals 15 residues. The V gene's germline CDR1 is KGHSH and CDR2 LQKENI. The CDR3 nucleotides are TGTGCCAGCTCACCGACTAGCGGGGTCACAGATACGCAGTATTTT. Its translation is CASSPTSGVTDTQYF.

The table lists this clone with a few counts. The CDR3 here is CASSADRADTQYF. The CDR3, as DNA: TGTGCCAGCAGTGCGGACAGGGCAGATACGCAGTATTTT. This chain joins TRBV2 and TRBJ2-3, with 8 bases that match TRBD1. The CDR3 consists of 13 residues. CDR1 and CDR2 (germline): SNHLY, FYNNEI. V lost 4 bases to trimming and J lost 4 bases; unmatched junction nucleotides: 1.

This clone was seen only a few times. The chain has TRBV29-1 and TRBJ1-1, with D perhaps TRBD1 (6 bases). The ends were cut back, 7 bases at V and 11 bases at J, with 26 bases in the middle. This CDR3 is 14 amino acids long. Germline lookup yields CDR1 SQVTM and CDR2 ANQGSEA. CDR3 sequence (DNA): TGCAGCGCCCTAGGGGGTTTGGGGGATATTGGGGCTTTCTTT. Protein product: CSALGGLGDIGAFF.

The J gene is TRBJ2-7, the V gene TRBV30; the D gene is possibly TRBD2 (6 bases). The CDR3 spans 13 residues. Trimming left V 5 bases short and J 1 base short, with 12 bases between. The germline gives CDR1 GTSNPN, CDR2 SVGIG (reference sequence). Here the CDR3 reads CAWAGPPSYEQYV. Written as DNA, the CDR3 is TGTGCCTGGGCGGGACCCCCGTCCTACGAGCAGTACGTC.

This chain's CDR3 is CSVAVMMDNTEAFF. The CDR3, as DNA: TGCAGCGTTGCGGTGATGATGGACAACACTGAAGCTTTCTTT. The chain employs TRBV29-1 and TRBJ1-1; D is uncertain. This CDR3 comprises 14 residues. V was shortened by 4 bases and J by 2 bases, with 14 bases between the two germline ends. Germline CDR1 is SQVTM and CDR2 is ANQGSEA.

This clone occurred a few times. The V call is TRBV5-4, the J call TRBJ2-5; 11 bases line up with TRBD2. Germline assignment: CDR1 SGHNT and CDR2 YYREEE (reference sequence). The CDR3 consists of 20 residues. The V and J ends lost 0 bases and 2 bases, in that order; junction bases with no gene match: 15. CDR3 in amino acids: CASSLVGRLAGPDTQETQYF. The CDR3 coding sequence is TGTGCCAGCAGCTTGGTGGGGCGACTAGCGGGGCCAGATACACAAGAGACCCAGTACTTC.

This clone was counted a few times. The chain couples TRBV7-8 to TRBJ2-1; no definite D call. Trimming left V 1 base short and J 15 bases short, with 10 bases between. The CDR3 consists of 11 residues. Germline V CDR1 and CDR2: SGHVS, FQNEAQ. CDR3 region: CASSLGARRFF. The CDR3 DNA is TGTGCCAGCAGCTTAGGGGCACGGAGGTTCTTC.

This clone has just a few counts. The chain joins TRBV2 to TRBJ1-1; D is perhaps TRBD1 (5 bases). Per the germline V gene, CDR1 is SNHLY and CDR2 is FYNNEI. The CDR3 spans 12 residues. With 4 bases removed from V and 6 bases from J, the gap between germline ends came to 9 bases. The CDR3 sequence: CASSAQGPEAFF. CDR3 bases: TGTGCCAGCAGTGCCCAGGGTCCTGAAGCTTTCTTT. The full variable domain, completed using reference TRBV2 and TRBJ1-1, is EPEVTQTPSHQVTQMGQEVILRCVPISNHLYFYWYRQILGQKVEFLVSFYNNEISEKSEIFDDQFSVERPDGSNFTLKIRSTKLEDSAMYFCASSAQGPEAFFGQGTRLTVV.